This TCR beta chain was sequenced for a study of blood T cell repertoires in COVID-19 (dated by TCRdb to 2018 to 2020). Some background on the complete study: Samples covering the acute and convalescent phases of COVID-19 were provided by collaborators in the United States, Italy and Spain. Where HLA class I and class II types were available, the types were taken from metadata supplied by the sample provider, not from assay-based typing. The material from the prospective study consisted of cDNA or gDNA derived from T cells, B-cell-depleted T cells, or PBMCs. A de-identified subject ID, COVID-19 status, age in years and sex were almost always included in the sample metadata. Deeply sampled blood TCRbeta repertoires from subjects exposed to, actively infected with, or recovered from COVID-19 were included in the dataset. The repertoires were released in a freely available public database intended as a resource for research on the immune response to SARS-CoV-2. The samples were drawn from two sources: the first 160 participants of the ongoing ImmuneRACE study, and 1,200 or so subjects contributed by 6 global collaborators. Points the paper makes about the study in general: How much clinical and demographic metadata was included differed by source and by participant, and the metadata was provided uncurated.

The junction carries 11 bases between V and J, which are trimmed by 1 base and 5 bases respectively. In the germline V gene, CDR1 corresponds to SQVTM and CDR2 to ANQGSEA. Including the terminal cysteine and phenylalanine, the CDR3 comprises 13 residues. Only the CDR3 DNA stays, 39 bases, in frame from base 1. TCRbeta CDR3 regions were amplified from genomic DNA by means of the immunoSEQ Assay, a bias-controlled multiplex PCR. The authors processed their data as follows. The number of nucleated cells in each sample was estimated from the amplification of reference gene primers within the assay. Sequence reads were collapsed and filtered to measure the absolute abundance of every unique TCRbeta CDR3 rearrangement. For each sample, productive Simpson clonality was calculated by taking the square root of Simpson's diversity index across productive rearrangements. Held by TCRdb, this immuneACCESS table contains in-frame sequences only and omits some clones. Under half of the omission traces to an unresolved V gene where checked; the cause of the rest is unknown. D and trimming come from the DNA, and the V and J calls and clone size come from that table. Counted in this sample were hundreds of thousands of clones; over 70% of them appeared once. The ten top clones hold roughly 10% of the sample.

About this clone itself: Its antigen has not been determined. No base quality information exists; no much larger clone differs at one position.

At one collaborating source in Seattle, patients were enrolled during active infection and were followed longitudinally through the course of disease. Collaborating institutions collected whole blood in K2EDTA tubes following their own protocols. For TCRbeta analysis, collaborators shipped samples in one of three forms: frozen whole blood, isolated PBMCs, or DNA extracted from either of those sample types. The sequenced sample consisted of peripheral blood. The receptor chain draws on TRBV29-1 and TRBJ1-1; no D segment can be confidently identified. This clonotype was sampled from a woman aged 70 to 79 with COVID-19, enrolled during active disease. Here the CDR3 is given as CSVEGAGRTEAFF. The nucleotide sequence reads as follows: TGCAGCGTTGAAGGGGCTGGCAGAACTGAAGCTTTCTTT.